The 20 T cell receptor beta chains listed next were all sequenced from one sample in a study of T cells in Graves' hyperthyroidism and ophthalmopathy. Template material for amplifying TCR beta CDR3 regions consisted of RNA transcripts. HTBI primers were used for first-round RT-PCR of the TCR CDR3. Each CDR3 protein is one row after TCRdb ran MiXCR on the multiplex PCR reads. The data hold approximately 320,000 distinct CDR3 sequences, with roughly 17% observed a single time. The sequencing input was blood. The origin of the receptors is a young man with Graves' hyperthyroidism.

Concerning this clonotype: At one end, the junction sequence differs from germline, possibly due to a read error. The J gene is TRBJ2-7, the V gene TRBV6-1; maybe TRBD2 (5 bases). This CDR3 is 14 amino acids long. The germline V gene has CDR1 MNHNS and CDR2 SASEGT. For the CDR3, the DNA is TGTGCCGGCAGTACATCCTTCGGGGCCTACGAGCAGTACTTC. Its protein product is CAGSTSFGAYEQYF.

This clonotype has at least ten counts. The rearrangement links TRBV20-1 to TRBJ1-5; 8 positions agree with TRBD1. Germline V lookup: CDR1 DFQATT, CDR2 SNEGSKA (reference sequence). This CDR3 comprises 12 residues. The J segment lost 7 bases and the V segment lost 5 bases, leaving 4 bases of the junction unmatched. CDR3 sequence reads: CSALTGGQPQHF. The CDR3 DNA reads as TGCAGTGCTCTTACAGGGGGGCAGCCCCAGCATTTT.

The chain recombines TRBV6-1 with TRBJ1-1, with D hard to call. In germline, CDR1 is MNHNS, CDR2 SASEGT. The V end was cut by 2 bases, the J end by 3 bases, with 10 bases between. This CDR3 region has 14 residues. The CDR3 DNA sequence: TGTGCCAGCAGTGAACTACTCCCACACACTGAAGCTTTCTTT. Its protein product is CASSELLPHTEAFF.

This clonotype was seen only a few times. This chain joins TRBV29-1 and TRBJ2-1; TRBD2 aligns across 8 bases. J gave up 5 bases and V 0 bases, and 9 bases lay outside the gene matches. The CDR3 runs to 16 residues. CDR1 is SQVTM and CDR2 is ANQGSEA in the germline V gene. The CDR3 here is CSVEDRSGRFNNEQFF. The DNA of the CDR3 is TGCAGCGTTGAAGATCGGAGCGGGAGATTCAACAATGAGCAGTTCTTC.

The rearrangement joins TRBV27 to TRBJ1-2; possible D gene TRBD1, 5 bases. The V and J ends lost 4 bases and 6 bases respectively, with 15 bases between them. The CDR3 length is 14 residues. Germline CDR1 is MNHEY and CDR2 is SMNVEV (reference sequence). CDR3 sequence (DNA): TGTGCCAGCAGTTATCGATGGGGGAGGGATGGCTACACCTTC. It codes for CASSYRWGRDGYTF.

As concerns this clonotype: Relative to the germline gene, one junction end is altered; a read error may explain this. The CDR3 bases are TGTACCAGCAGCCTCCGAAAGGGACCGGCTATTAACTATGGCTACACCTTC. Translation gives CTSSLRKGPAINYGYTF. V usage is TRBV7-9 and J usage is TRBJ1-2; tentative D call: TRBD1 (5 bases). CDR1 is SEHNR and CDR2 is FQNEAQ in the germline V gene (reference sequence). The length of the CDR3 is 17 residues.

The chain's CDR3 is CASSPQIGRGLHSYNEQYF. The CDR3 DNA sequence: TGTGCCAGCAGTCCGCAAATCGGCCGGGGACTTCACTCCTACAATGAGCAGTACTTC. The chain employs TRBV25-1 and TRBJ2-1; a weak D match, TRBD2 (6 bases). The J call could be wrong; TRBJ2-7 is a better fit for the DNA end. Germline CDR1 is MGHDK and CDR2 is SYGVNS. This CDR3 is built from 19 residues.

This clonotype was picked up many times. The gene calls are TRBV20-1 and TRBJ1-2, with 9 bases aligning to TRBD1. The germline V gene encodes CDR1 DFQATT and CDR2 SNEGSKA (reference sequence). The J segment lost 2 bases and the V segment lost 0 bases, leaving 4 bases of the junction unmatched. The CDR3 sequence is 15 residues long. This CDR3 reads CSARDGTGKNYGYTF. In DNA form, the CDR3 reads TGCAGTGCTAGAGATGGGACAGGGAAAAACTATGGCTACACCTTC.

About this clonotype itself: It may be a read error: a sequence one base away is much more abundant. This chain links TRBV20-1 with TRBJ1-3; D is perhaps TRBD1 (6 bases). The CDR3 extends over 13 amino acids. CDR1 is DFQATT and CDR2 is SNEGSKA in the germline V gene (reference sequence). CDR3 loop: CSALDRSGNTVYF. The DNA for the CDR3 is TGCAGTGCCTTAGACAGGAGTGGAAACACCGTATATTTT.

This clonotype was recorded a few times. The J gene is TRBJ1-5, the V gene TRBV6-1; D is unresolved. The CDR3 covers 14 residues. Germline V gene lookup returns CDR1 MNHNS and CDR2 SASEGT. The ends were cut back, 2 bases at V and 10 bases at J, with 15 bases in the middle. The CDR3 DNA sequence: TGTGCCAGCAGTGAAAGTACTTACGGAGGACCCCAGCATTTT. Its translation: CASSESTYGGPQHF.

This clonotype was counted between two and nine times. This chain joins TRBV13 and TRBJ2-7, with D possibly being TRBD1 or TRBD2 (5 bases each). V shed 5 bases and J shed 3 bases, with 20 bases lying between them. The CDR3 covers 16 residues. Germline V gives CDR1 PRHDT, CDR2 FYEKMQ (reference sequence). The CDR3 sequence is CASSPAGTQIFYEQYF. DNA of the CDR3: TGTGCCAGCAGCCCGGCCGGGACGCAGATTTTCTACGAGCAGTACTTC.

This clonotype was seen once. Just one base apart from a much larger clone, this may be a read error. The chain employs TRBV11-1 and TRBJ1-4; D gene ambiguous. The CDR3 length is 15 residues. CDR1 is SGHAT, CDR2 FQDESV, per germline (reference sequence). The ends were cut back, 5 bases at V and 8 bases at J, with 18 bases in the middle. CDR3 amino acids: CASSPQDGVPEKLFF. DNA for the CDR3: TGTGCCAGCAGCCCCCAGGACGGCGTACCGGAAAAACTGTTTTTT.

The rearrangement joins TRBV20-1 to TRBJ1-4; D uncertain. From germline, CDR1 is DFQATT and CDR2 SNEGSKA (reference sequence). V was clipped by 0 bases and J by 8 bases, with 7 bases between them. The CDR3 length is 12 residues. CDR3 nucleotide sequence: TGCAGTGCTAGAGAAAGGAGCGAAAAACTGTTTTTT. Protein: CSARERSEKLFF.

In its sample, this clonotype was seen many times. This rearrangement joins TRBV12-3 or TRBV12-4 to TRBJ2-2, with TRBD2 identical over 8 bases. CDR3 size: 15 residues. The junction had 6 bases not matched to a gene; V was cut back by 5 bases and J by 4 bases. The CDR3, as DNA: TGTGCCAGCAGTCCCGGGAGGGCCGGCACCGGGGAGCTGTTTTTT. Amino acids: CASSPGRAGTGELFF.

V and J are TRBV10-2 and TRBJ2-7; D gene unclear. Trimming removed 6 bases at V and 2 bases at J, with 8 bases between. Per germline, CDR1 WSHSY and CDR2 SAAADI. This CDR3 has 12 amino acids. CDR3 amino acids: CASRTWTYEQYF. Here the CDR3 DNA reads TGCGCCAGCAGGACTTGGACCTACGAGCAGTACTTC.

This clonotype has a count of ten or more. The chain couples TRBV10-3 to TRBJ2-5; D is uncertain. Trimming shortened V by 6 bases and J by 4 bases, and 9 bases separated the two germline ends. Germline V CDR1 and CDR2: ENHRY, SYGVKD. CDR3 length: 12 amino acids. CDR3 loop: CAIRGLGETQYF. The CDR3 DNA reads as TGTGCCATCAGAGGTCTCGGAGAGACCCAGTACTTC.

Ten or more counts support this clonotype. The chain uses TRBV27 and TRBJ1-2, with 7 bases aligning to TRBD1. The V and J ends lost 5 bases and 7 bases, in that order; junction bases with no gene match: 16. This CDR3 region has 16 residues. Germline lookup yields CDR1 MNHEY and CDR2 SMNVEV (reference sequence). The CDR3 DNA reads as TGTGCCAGCAGTAAAGAAGGGGGCGCCGTGGTTTTTGGCTACACCTTC. This gives the protein CASSKEGGAVVFGYTF.

This clonotype was seen a few times. The chain carries TRBV4-1 and TRBJ1-2; D may be TRBD1 (6 bases). Per the germline V gene, CDR1 is MGHRA and CDR2 is YSYEKL. The CDR3 contains 15 residues. V lost 5 bases and J 2 bases, leaving 15 bases between the germline ends. CDR3 DNA sequence: TGCGCCAGCAGCTACCTTACAGGGACCAACTATGGCTACACCTTC. It yields the protein CASSYLTGTNYGYTF.

This clonotype was detected a few times. CDR3 sequence: CASSPTGDYYNEQFF. CDR3 nucleotides: TGTGCCAGCTCACCGACAGGGGACTACTACAATGAGCAGTTCTTC. This sequence joins TRBV18 and TRBJ2-1; D possibly corresponds to TRBD1 (8 bases). The germline CDR1 and CDR2 sequences are KGHSH and LQKENI. CDR3 size: 15 residues. V was pared by 3 bases and J by 3 bases, with 12 bases between.

As DNA, the CDR3 is TGTGCCAGCAGCTTATCTCAGGGCCCAAGCGTAGAGCAGTACTTC. It is translated as CASSLSQGPSVEQYF. This chain joins TRBV7-9 and TRBJ2-7; a weak D match, TRBD1 (5 bases). The CDR3 has 15 residues. Germline V lookup: CDR1 SEHNR, CDR2 FQNEAQ (reference sequence). With 2 bases removed from V and 7 bases from J, the gap between germline ends came to 18 bases.